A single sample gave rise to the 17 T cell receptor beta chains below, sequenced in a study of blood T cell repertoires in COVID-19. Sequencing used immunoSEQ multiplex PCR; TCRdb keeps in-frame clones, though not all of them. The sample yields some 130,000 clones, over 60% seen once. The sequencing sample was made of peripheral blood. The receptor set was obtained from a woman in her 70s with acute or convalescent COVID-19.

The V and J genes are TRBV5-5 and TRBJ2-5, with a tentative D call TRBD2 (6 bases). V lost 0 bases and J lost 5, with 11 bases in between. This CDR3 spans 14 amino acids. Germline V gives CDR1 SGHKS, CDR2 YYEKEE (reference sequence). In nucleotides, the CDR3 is TGTGCCAGCAGCTTGGCGGGCGGGGAGGAGACCCAGTACTTC. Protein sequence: CASSLAGGEETQYF.

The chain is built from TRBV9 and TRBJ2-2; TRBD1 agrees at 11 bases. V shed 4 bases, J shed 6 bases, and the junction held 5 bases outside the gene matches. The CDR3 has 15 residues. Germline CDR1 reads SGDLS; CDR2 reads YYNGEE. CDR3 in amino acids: CASSLWDRGAGELFF. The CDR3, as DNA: TGTGCCAGCAGCCTTTGGGACAGGGGGGCCGGGGAGCTGTTTTTT.

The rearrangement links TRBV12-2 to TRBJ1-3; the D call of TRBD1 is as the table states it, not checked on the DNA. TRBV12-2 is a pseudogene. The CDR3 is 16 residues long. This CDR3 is CASRFRTACSGNTIYF. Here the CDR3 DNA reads TGTGCAAGTCGCTTCCGGACAGCCTGTTCTGGAAACACCATATATTTT.

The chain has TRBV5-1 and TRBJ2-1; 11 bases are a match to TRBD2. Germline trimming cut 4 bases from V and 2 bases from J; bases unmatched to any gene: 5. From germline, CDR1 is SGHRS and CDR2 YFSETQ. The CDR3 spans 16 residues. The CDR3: CASSLPTSGTYNEQFF. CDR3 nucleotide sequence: TGCGCCAGCAGCCTCCCGACTAGCGGGACCTACAATGAGCAGTTCTTC. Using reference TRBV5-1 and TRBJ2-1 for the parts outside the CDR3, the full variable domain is KAGVTQTPRYLIKTRGQQVTLSCSPISGHRSVSWYQQTPGQGLQFLFEYFSETQRNKGNFPGRFSGRQFSNSRSEMNVSTLELGDSALYLCASSLPTSGTYNEQFFGPGTRLTVL.

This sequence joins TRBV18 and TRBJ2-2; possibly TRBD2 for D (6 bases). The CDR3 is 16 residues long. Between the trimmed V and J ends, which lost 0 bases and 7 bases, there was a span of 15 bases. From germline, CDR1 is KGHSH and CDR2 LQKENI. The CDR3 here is CASSPPAGNVFGELFF. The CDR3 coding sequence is TGTGCCAGCTCACCACCCGCGGGGAATGTGTTCGGGGAGCTGTTTTTT.

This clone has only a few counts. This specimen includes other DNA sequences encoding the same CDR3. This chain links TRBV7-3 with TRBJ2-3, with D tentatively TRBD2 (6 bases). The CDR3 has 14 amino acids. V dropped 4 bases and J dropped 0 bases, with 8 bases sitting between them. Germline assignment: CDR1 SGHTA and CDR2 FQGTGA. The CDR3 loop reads CASSYSGSTDTQYF. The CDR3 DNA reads TGTGCCAGCAGCTATAGCGGTAGCACAGATACGCAGTATTTT.

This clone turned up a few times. CDR3 sequence (DNA): TGTGCCTGGAAATTTTCTAGCGCGAACACCGGGGAGCTGTTTTTT. Translation: CAWKFSSANTGELFF. The rearrangement links TRBV30 to TRBJ2-2; possible D gene TRBD2, 6 bases. The CDR3 has 15 amino acids. Germline lookup yields CDR1 GTSNPN and CDR2 SVGIG (reference sequence). The germline V and J ends were trimmed by 4 bases and 0 bases, with 12 bases remaining between them.

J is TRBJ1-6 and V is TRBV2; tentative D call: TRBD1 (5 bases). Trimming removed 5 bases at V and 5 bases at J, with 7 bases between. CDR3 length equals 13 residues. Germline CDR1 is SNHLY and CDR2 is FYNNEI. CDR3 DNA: TGTGCCAGCAGTAGGGGAAATAATTCACCCCTCCACTTT. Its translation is CASSRGNNSPLHF.

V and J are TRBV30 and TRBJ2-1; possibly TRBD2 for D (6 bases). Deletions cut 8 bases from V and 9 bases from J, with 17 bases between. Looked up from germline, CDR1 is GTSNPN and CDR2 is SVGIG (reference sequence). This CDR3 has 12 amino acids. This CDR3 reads CASNGEVGEQFF. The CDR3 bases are TGTGCCAGTAATGGGGAGGTCGGTGAGCAGTTCTTC.

This chain's CDR3 is CASRPTPATNEKLFF. The CDR3 DNA is TGTGCCAGCAGGCCCACCCCGGCAACTAATGAAAAACTGTTTTTT. V is TRBV2 and J is TRBJ1-4; D is uncertain. V was cut by 6 bases and J by 0 bases, with 11 bases left in between. Germline CDR1 SNHLY, CDR2 FYNNEI. This CDR3 has 15 residues. Full variable domain (remainder filled in from reference TRBV2 and TRBJ1-4): EPEVTQTPSHQVTQMGQEVILRCVPISNHLYFYWYRQILGQKVEFLVSFYNNEISEKSEIFDDQFSVERPDGSNFTLKIRSTKLEDSAMYFCASRPTPATNEKLFFGSGTQLSVL.

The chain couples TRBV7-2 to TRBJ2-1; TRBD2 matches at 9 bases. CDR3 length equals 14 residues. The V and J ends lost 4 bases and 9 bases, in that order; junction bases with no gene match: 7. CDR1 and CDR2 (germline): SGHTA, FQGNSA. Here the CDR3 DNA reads TGTGCCAGCAGCTCTCTAGCGGGGTTGGCTGAGCAGTTCTTC. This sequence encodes CASSSLAGLAEQFF.

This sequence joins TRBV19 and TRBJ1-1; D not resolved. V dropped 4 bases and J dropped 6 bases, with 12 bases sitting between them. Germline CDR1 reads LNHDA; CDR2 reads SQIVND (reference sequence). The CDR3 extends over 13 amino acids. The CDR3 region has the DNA TGTGCCAGTAGTACGTGGGGAGGGTCTGAAGCTTTCTTT. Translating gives CASSTWGGSEAFF.

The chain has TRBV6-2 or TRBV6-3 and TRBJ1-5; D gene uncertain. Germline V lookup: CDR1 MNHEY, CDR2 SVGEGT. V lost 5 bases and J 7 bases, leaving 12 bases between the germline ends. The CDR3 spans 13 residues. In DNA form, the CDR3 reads TGTGCCAGCAGTAACGGGGTAGGACAGCCCCAGCATTTT. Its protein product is CASSNGVGQPQHF.

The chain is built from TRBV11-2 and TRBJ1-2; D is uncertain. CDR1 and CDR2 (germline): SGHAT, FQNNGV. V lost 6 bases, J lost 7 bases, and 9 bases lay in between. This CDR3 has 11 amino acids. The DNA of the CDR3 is TGTGCCAGCAGTTTTCGGGGTGGCTACACCTTC. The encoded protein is CASSFRGGYTF.

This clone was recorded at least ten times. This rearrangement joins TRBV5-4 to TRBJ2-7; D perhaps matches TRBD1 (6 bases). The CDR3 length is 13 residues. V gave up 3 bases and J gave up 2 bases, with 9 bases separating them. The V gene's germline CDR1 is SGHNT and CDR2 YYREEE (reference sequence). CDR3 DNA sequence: TGTGCCAGCAGCTCGGACAGTCCCTACGAGCAGTACTTC. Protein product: CASSSDSPYEQYF.

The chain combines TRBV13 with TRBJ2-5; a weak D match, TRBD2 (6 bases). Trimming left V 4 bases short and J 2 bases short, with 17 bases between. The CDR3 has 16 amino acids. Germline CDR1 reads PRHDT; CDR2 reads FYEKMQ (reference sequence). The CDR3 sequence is CASSSKTGVQQETQYF. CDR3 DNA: TGTGCCAGCAGCTCCAAAACGGGAGTCCAACAAGAGACCCAGTACTTC.

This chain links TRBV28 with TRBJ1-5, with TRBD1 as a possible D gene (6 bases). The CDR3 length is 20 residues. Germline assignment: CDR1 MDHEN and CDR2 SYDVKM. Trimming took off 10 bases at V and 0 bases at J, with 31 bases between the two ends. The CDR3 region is CATKRGTGNVRVSSNQPQHF. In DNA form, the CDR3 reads TGTGCCACCAAGAGGGGAACAGGGAACGTGAGAGTAAGTAGCAATCAGCCCCAGCATTTT.